Detailed here is one T cell receptor beta chain. This CDR3 is 13 amino acids long. Germline V lookup: CDR1 LNHDA, CDR2 SQIVND (reference sequence). The V end was cut by 4 bases, the J end by 2 bases, with 8 bases between. The data were obtained in a study of blood T cell repertoires in COVID-19. TCRdb's table, derived via immunoSEQ multiplex PCR, lists solely in-frame clones and lacks some. Of more than 90,000 clones listed, over 70% are singletons. The receptor's source is an elderly woman with acute or convalescent COVID-19. The specimen sequenced was peripheral blood. The V gene is TRBV19, the J gene TRBJ1-1; D might be TRBD1 (6 bases). The CDR3: CASSTQGNTEAFF. The CDR3 DNA reads as TGTGCCAGTAGTACACAGGGCAACACTGAAGCTTTCTTT. The full variable domain, completed using reference TRBV19 and TRBJ1-1, is DGGITQSPKYLFRKEGQNVTLSCEQNLNHDAMYWYRQDPGQGLRLIYYSQIVNDFQKGDIAEGYSVSREKKESFPLTVTSAQKNPTAFYLCASSTQGNTEAFFGQGTRLTVV.